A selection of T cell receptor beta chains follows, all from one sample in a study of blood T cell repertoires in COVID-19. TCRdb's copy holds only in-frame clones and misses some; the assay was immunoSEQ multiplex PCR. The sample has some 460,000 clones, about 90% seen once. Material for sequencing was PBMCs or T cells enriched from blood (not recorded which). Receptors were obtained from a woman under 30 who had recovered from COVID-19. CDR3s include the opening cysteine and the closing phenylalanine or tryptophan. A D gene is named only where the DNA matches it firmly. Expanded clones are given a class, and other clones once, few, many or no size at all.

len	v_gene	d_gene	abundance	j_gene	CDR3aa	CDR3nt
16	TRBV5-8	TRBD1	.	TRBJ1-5	CASSRGQGGKAQPQHF	TGTGCCAGCAGCCGCGGACAGGGAGGTAAGGCTCAGCCCCAGCATTTT
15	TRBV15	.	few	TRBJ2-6	CATSRGASGANVLTF	TGTGCCACCAGCAGAGGGGCCTCTGGGGCCAACGTCCTGACTTTC
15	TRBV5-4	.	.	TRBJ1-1	CASTDTLSMNTEAFF	TGTGCCAGCACTGACACGTTAAGCATGAACACTGAAGCTTTCTTT
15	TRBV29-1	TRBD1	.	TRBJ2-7	CSVEQVPGGKGEQYF	TGCAGCGTTGAACAAGTTCCAGGGGGCAAAGGCGAGCAGTACTTC
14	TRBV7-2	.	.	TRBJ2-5	CASSPQTGGETQYF	TGTGCCAGCAGCCCACAGACAGGTGGGGAGACCCAGTACTTC
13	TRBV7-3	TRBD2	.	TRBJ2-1	CASGAGGLNEQFF	TGTGCCAGCGGAGCGGGGGGACTCAATGAGCAGTTCTTC
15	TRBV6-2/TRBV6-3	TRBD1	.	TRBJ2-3	CASSYRDRVGDTQYF	TGTGCCAGCAGTTACCGGGACAGGGTTGGAGATACGCAGTATTTT
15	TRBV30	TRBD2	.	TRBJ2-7	CAWSVRGDPTLEQYF	TGTGCCTGGAGTGTACGGGGGGACCCTACACTCGAGCAGTACTTC
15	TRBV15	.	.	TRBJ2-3	CATSRGPTSTDTQYF	TGTGCCACCAGCAGAGGCCCCACTAGCACAGATACGCAGTATTTT
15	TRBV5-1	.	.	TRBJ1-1	CASSLVASGNTEAFF	TGCGCCAGCAGCTTGGTGGCCAGTGGGAACACTGAAGCTTTCTTT
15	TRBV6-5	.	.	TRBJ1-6	CASTSGFLSNSPLHF	TGTGCCAGCACGTCAGGGTTCCTAAGCAATTCACCCCTCCACTTT
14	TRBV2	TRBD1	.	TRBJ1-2	CASSLQGERYGYTF	TGTGCCAGCAGTCTACAGGGGGAAAGGTATGGCTACACCTTC
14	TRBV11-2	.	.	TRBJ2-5	CASSLVGHQETQYF	TGTGCCAGCAGCTTAGTGGGGCACCAAGAGACCCAGTACTTC
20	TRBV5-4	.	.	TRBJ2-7	CASSLDSPLGGTELIYEQYF	TGTGCCAGCAGCTTGGATAGTCCGCTAGGCGGGACAGAGTTAATCTACGAGCAGTACTTC
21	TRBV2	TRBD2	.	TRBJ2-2	CASSDIKRASGGSWDTGELFF	TGTGCCAGCAGCGATATCAAACGGGCTAGCGGGGGGAGTTGGGACACCGGGGAGCTGTTTTTT
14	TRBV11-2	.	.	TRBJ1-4	CASSSNRVDEKLFF	TGTGCCAGCAGTTCGAACAGGGTGGACGAAAAACTGTTTTTT
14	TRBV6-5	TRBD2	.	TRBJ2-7	CASSSAGSSYEQYF	TGTGCCAGCAGTTCAGCGGGGAGCTCCTACGAGCAGTACTTC
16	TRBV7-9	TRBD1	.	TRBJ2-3	CASSLGGDRGTDTQYF	TGTGCCAGCAGCTTAGGGGGCGACAGGGGAACAGATACGCAGTATTTT
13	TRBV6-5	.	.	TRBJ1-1	CASRQTVDTEAFF	TGTGCCAGCAGGCAAACAGTTGACACTGAAGCTTTCTTT
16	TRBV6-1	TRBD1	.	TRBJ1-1	CASSVLRDRKNTEAFF	TGTGCCAGCAGTGTTCTCCGGGACAGGAAAAACACTGAAGCTTTCTTT
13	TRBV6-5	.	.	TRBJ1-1	CASSYEMGRGAFF	TGTGCCAGCAGTTACGAAATGGGGCGGGGAGCTTTCTTT
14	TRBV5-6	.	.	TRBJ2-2	CASRGPADTGELFF	TGTGCCAGCAGGGGTCCGGCGGACACCGGGGAGCTGTTTTTT
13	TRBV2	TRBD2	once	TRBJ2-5	CASSVEGGETQYF	TGTGCCAGCAGTGTCGAGGGAGGGGAGACCCAGTACTTC